This T cell receptor beta chain emerged from a study of blood T cell repertoires in COVID-19. The repertoire was sequenced with immunoSEQ multiplex PCR; TCRdb's copy has only in-frame clones and lacks some. The profile covers approximately 48,000 clones, with around 83% appearing a single time and around 6% taken by the ten largest. Germline-derived CDR1 and CDR2 are MDHEN and SYDVKM. V dropped 1 base and J dropped 10 bases, with 13 bases sitting between them. This CDR3 region has 13 residues. Sequencing was carried out using peripheral blood. This receptor was identified in a man in his 60s with acute or convalescent COVID-19. J is TRBJ1-1 and V is TRBV28; no clear D. Here the CDR3 reads CASSLSASILAFF. The DNA of the CDR3 is TGTGCCAGCAGTTTATCCGCTTCTATACTAGCTTTCTTT.